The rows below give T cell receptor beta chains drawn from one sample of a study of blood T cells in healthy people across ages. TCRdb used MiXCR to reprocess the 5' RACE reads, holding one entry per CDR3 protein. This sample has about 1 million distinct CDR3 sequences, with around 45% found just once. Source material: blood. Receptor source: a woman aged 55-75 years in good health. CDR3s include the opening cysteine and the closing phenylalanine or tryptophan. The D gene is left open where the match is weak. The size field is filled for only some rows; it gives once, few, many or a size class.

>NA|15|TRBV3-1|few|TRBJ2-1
TGTGCCAGCAGCCAAGAGAAGGGGCCAGGGTCTGAGCAGTTCTTC
CASSQEKGPGSEQFF
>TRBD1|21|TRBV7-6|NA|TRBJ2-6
TGTGCCAGCAGCTTAGTGCCAGGGGGCAGTGGGCGTTACTCTGGGGCCAACGTCCTGACTTTC
CASSLVPGGSGRYSGANVLTF
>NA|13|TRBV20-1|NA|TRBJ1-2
TGCAGTGCTATTCATTCGGACAGACATGGCTACACCTTC
CSAIHSDRHGYTF
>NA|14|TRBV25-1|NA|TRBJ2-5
TGTGCCAGCAGTGAACCACGGCCCGAAGAGACCCAGTACTTC
CASSEPRPEETQYF
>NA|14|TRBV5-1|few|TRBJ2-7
TGCGCCAGCAGCACGTCAGGGCTTAGTAACGAGCAGTACTTC
CASSTSGLSNEQYF
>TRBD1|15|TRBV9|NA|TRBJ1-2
TGTGCCAGCAGCGTAGATGGAGGGGGCGACTATGGCTACACTTTC
CASSVDGGGDYGYTF
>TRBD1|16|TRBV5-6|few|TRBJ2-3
TGTGCCAGCAGCAATTATGGGACAGGTGGCGCAGATACGCAGTATTTT
CASSNYGTGGADTQYF
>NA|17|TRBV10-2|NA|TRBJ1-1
TGCGCCAGCAGTGAGTCGGTCAAACCCCGTTCAAACACTGAAGCTTTCTTT
CASSESVKPRSNTEAFF
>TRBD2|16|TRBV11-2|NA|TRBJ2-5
TGTGCCAGCAGCTTAATCGTAGCGGGAGAACAAGAGACCCAGTACTTC
CASSLIVAGEQETQYF
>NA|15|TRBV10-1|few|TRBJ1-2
TGCGCCAGCAGTGACGGGGAATCAGGGGTCCGTGACTACACCTTC
CASSDGESGVRDYTF
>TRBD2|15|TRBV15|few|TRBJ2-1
TGTGCCACCAGCAGATCGACGGGGGGGTTTAATGAGCAGTTCTTC
CATSRSTGGFNEQFF
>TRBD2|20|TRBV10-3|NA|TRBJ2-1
TGTGCCATCAGTGAGTCCGAGGGGACTAGCGGGACTAGCTCCTACAATGAGCAGTTCTTC
CAISESEGTSGTSSYNEQFF
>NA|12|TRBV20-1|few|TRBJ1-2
TGCAGTGCTAGAGATCTTGGGTCTGGCTACACCTTC
CSARDLGSGYTF
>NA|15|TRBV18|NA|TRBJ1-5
TGTGCCAGCTCACCACCTAGTCGAGTGGGTCAGCCCCAGCATTTT
CASSPPSRVGQPQHF
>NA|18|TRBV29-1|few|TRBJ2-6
TGCAGCGTTGAAGATGTGGATAGAAGAAAGTCTGGGGCCAACGTCCTGACTTTC
CSVEDVDRRKSGANVLTF
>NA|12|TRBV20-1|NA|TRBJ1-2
TGCAGTGCTGGAAAGGGGGACTATGGCTACACCTTC
CSAGKGDYGYTF
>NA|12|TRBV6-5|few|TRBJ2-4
TGTGCCAGCGGAGGTAGGGGGAACATTCAGTACTTC
CASGGRGNIQYF
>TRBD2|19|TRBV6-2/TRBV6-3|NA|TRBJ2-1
TGTGCCAGCAGTTACTCGATGTCGTGGCGGGAGGATGTGGACAATGAGCAGTTCTTC
CASSYSMSWREDVDNEQFF
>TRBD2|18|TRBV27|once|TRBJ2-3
TGTGCCAGCAGTTTTTACCCGCCTAGCGGGAGGGCCGCAGATACGCAGTATTTT
CASSFYPPSGRAADTQYF
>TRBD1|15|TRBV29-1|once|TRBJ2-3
TGCAGCGCCCGGACAGGGTTAGGACCCACAGATACGCAGTATTTT
CSARTGLGPTDTQYF
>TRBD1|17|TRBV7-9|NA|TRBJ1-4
TGTGCCAGCAGCCCCGGACAGGGGGCGTTAACTAATGAAAAACTGTTTTTT
CASSPGQGALTNEKLFF
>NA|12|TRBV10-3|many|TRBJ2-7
TGTGCCATGCGGACAGCTACCTACGAGCAGTACTTC
CAMRTATYEQYF
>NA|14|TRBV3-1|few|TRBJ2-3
TGTGCCAGCAGCCAAGATCGGTCTATATATACGCAGTATTTT
CASSQDRSIYTQYF
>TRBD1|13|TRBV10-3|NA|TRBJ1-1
TGTGCCGGACAGGGGACGAGGAACACTGAAGCTTTCTTT
CAGQGTRNTEAFF
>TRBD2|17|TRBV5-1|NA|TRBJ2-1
TGCGCCAGCAGCAACGACCCCGGGACTAGCGTTTACAATGAGCAGTTCTTC
CASSNDPGTSVYNEQFF
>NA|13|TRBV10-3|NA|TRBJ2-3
TGTGCCATCAGTCTGGACAGTACAGATACGCAGTATTTT
CAISLDSTDTQYF
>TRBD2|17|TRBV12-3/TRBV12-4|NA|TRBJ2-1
TGTGCCAGCGGGTTCATAGCGGGAGGACGAGGATACAATGAGCAGTTCTTC
CASGFIAGGRGYNEQFF
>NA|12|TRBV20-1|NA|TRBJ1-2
TGCAGTGCCAACCCCCCTATGAGAGGCTACACCTTC
CSANPPMRGYTF
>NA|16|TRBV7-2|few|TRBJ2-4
TGTGCCAGCAGCTTAGGGTCGCGACTAGCCAAAAACATTCAGTACTTC
CASSLGSRLAKNIQYF
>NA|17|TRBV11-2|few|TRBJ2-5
TGTGCCAGCAGCTTAGTGGGGGTTGGTAAGATCCAAGAGACCCAGTACTTC
CASSLVGVGKIQETQYF
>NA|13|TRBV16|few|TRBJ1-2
TGTGCCAGCAGCCCGCAGGGGCACTATGGCTACACCTTC
CASSPQGHYGYTF
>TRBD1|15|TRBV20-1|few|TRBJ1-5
TGCAGTGCTAGGGGGCCGGACAGGAGCAATCAGCCCCAGCATTTT
CSARGPDRSNQPQHF
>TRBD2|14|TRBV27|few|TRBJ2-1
TGTGCCAGCAGGCCGGGACTACCCTACACTGAGCAGTTCTTC
CASRPGLPYTEQFF
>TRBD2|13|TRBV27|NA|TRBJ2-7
TGTGCCAGCAGGACTAGCGGGATTGGCGAGCAGTACTTC
CASRTSGIGEQYF
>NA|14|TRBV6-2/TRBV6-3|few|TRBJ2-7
TGTGCCAGCAGTACCTCCTCCAGGAGGGTCGAGCAGTACTTC
CASSTSSRRVEQYF
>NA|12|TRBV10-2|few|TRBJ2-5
TGCGCCAGCAGTAGGAGTCGTGAGACCCAGTACTTC
CASSRSRETQYF
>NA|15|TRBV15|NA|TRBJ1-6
TGTGCCACCTCTAGTGGGGGCCAGTATAATTCACCCCTCCACTTT
CATSSGGQYNSPLHF
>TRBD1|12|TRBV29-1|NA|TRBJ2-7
TGCAGCGTCCGGACAGGGGTCGACGAGCAGTACTTC
CSVRTGVDEQYF
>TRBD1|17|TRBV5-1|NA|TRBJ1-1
TGCGTCAGCAGCTTGGAGGACAGGGGGCGTTTGAACACTGAAGCTTTCTTT
CVSSLEDRGRLNTEAFF
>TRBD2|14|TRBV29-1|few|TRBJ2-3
TGCAGCGTAGTACTAGCGGGAGGGAGAGATACGCAGTATTTT
CSVVLAGGRDTQYF
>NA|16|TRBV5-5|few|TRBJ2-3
TGTGCCAGCAGCTTGGAGGGAGCGGCCTACACAGATACGCAGTATTTT
CASSLEGAAYTDTQYF
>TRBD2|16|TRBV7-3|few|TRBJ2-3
TGTGCCAGCAGCTTAGCGGTAGCGGGAGGTGGGACCACGCAGTATTTT
CASSLAVAGGGTTQYF
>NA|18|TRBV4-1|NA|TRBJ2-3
TGCGCCAGCAGCCAAGATTCCCTCCTAGCGCGTAGCACAGATACGCAGTATTTT
CASSQDSLLARSTDTQYF
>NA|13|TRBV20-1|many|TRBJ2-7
TGCAGTGCTAGATTCGGGAGCTCCTACGAGCAGTACTTC
CSARFGSSYEQYF
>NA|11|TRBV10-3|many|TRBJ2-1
TGTGCCATCTCCAGAGACAATGAGCAGTTCTTC
CAISRDNEQFF
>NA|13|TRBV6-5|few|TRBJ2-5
TGTGCCAGCAGTCACAGGGGAGGGGAGACCCAGTACTTC
CASSHRGGETQYF
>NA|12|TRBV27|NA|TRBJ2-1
TGTGCCAGCAGTTTCGGGGGAGTTGAGCAGTTCTTC
CASSFGGVEQFF
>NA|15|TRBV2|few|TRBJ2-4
TGTGCCAGCAGTGAGGTGGTCACGGTCGTTAACATTCAGTACTTC
CASSEVVTVVNIQYF
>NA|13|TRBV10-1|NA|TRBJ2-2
TGCGCCAGCAGTGGCCCGGGACCCGGGGAGCTGTTTTTT
CASSGPGPGELFF
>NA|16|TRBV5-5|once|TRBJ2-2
TGTGCCAGCAGCTTGAAGAGACCAACGGGCACCGGGGAACTGTTTTTT
CASSLKRPTGTGELFF
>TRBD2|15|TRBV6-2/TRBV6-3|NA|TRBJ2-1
TGTGCCAGCAGGCAACCGGGACTAGGATCCTCTGAGCAGTTCTTC
CASRQPGLGSSEQFF
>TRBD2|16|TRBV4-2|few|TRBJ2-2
TGTGCCAGCAGCCAAGTGACTAGCGGGAGCACCGGGGAGCTGTTTTTT
CASSQVTSGSTGELFF